The 2 T cell receptor beta chains below come from one sample, sequenced in a study of blood T cell repertoires in COVID-19. Repertoires were generated with immunoSEQ multiplex PCR, while TCRdb's copy carries only in-frame clones and drops some. The sample has about 99,000 clones; 84% are singletons. Sample: peripheral blood. These TCRs come from a man aged 60-69 years with acute or convalescent COVID-19.

J is TRBJ2-3 and V is TRBV18; D possibly corresponds to TRBD2 (6 bases). CDR1 and CDR2 (germline): KGHSH, LQKENI. The length of the CDR3 is 15 residues. Trimming shortened V by 3 bases and J by 1 base, and 11 bases separated the two germline ends. Here the CDR3 reads CASSPPRRGTDTQYF. In nucleotides, the CDR3 is TGTGCCAGCTCACCCCCCCGGAGGGGCACAGATACGCAGTATTTT.

J is TRBJ1-1 and V is TRBV29-1; 8 nucleotides align to TRBD1. Germline CDR1 is SQVTM and CDR2 is ANQGSEA. V lost 7 bases, J lost 7 bases, and 5 bases stayed unmatched. This CDR3 region has 11 residues. CDR3 in amino acids: CSALDRVEAFF. The CDR3 DNA reads as TGCAGCGCGCTGGACAGGGTTGAAGCTTTCTTT.